The 20 T cell receptor beta chains below were found in one sample sequenced in a study of shared clonotypes between healthy human individuals. CD45RO-negative CD8 cells positively selected for CCR7 made up the naive population, which excluded terminally differentiated effector memory CD45RA+ cells. Profiling relied on immunoSEQ multiplex PCR, and the TCRdb table lists in-frame clones only, not all of them. This table has 2 million to 2.5 million clones, about 95% appearing once. What was sequenced was naive CD8+ T cells sorted from blood. The receptors stem from a man younger than 30 in good health.

Comment on this clone: The sample contains more than one DNA sequence encoding this CDR3. The chain uses TRBV9 and TRBJ2-2; perhaps D is TRBD1 or TRBD2 (5 bases each). V was trimmed by 4 bases and J by 0 bases, leaving 10 bases between them. Per the germline V gene, CDR1 is SGDLS and CDR2 is YYNGEE. The CDR3 runs 15 residues. The CDR3 nucleotides read TGTGCCAGCAGCCCCGGGACGACGAACACCGGGGAGCTGTTTTTT. It yields the protein CASSPGTTNTGELFF.

A word on this clone: This sequence may be a read error, since a much larger clone differs from it by one base. The chain uses TRBV6-5 and TRBJ2-1; 12 positions agree with TRBD2. Per germline, CDR1 MNHEY and CDR2 SVGAGI. The V gene end was trimmed by 4 bases and the J gene end by 5 bases; junction bases not matched to a gene: 3. The CDR3 is made up of 15 amino acids. CDR3 sequence: CASSLWTSGDNEQFF. The DNA for the CDR3 is TGTGCCAGCAGTTTATGGACTAGCGGGGACAATGAGCAGTTCTTC.

This chain uses TRBV5-1 with TRBJ1-1; 8 positions match TRBD1. The CDR3 has 13 amino acids. Germline CDR1 SGHRS, CDR2 YFSETQ. J lost 4 bases, V lost 4 bases, and 3 bases had no gene match. The DNA of the CDR3 is TGCGCCAGCAGCCATGGACAGGGCACTGAAGCTTTCTTT. Encoded protein: CASSHGQGTEAFF.

This clone was observed a single time. The chain is built from TRBV30 and TRBJ1-2; 10 bases match TRBD1. CDR1 and CDR2 (germline): GTSNPN, SVGIG (reference sequence). V lost 4 bases, J lost 6 bases, and 8 bases stayed unmatched. The CDR3 length is 14 residues. The CDR3, as DNA: TGTGCCTGGACCGAGACAGGGGGCCCAAATGGCTACACCTTC. It yields the protein CAWTETGGPNGYTF.

This chain uses TRBV12-5 with TRBJ1-2, with D perhaps matching TRBD1 (5 bases). The CDR3 contains 15 residues. Germline loops: CDR1 LGHNT, CDR2 FRNRAP. Between the trimmed V and J ends, which lost 6 bases and 3 bases, there was a span of 17 bases. As DNA, the CDR3 is TGTGCTAGTGGGGATCTGGGGCCCGCGTACTATGGCTACACCTTC. Its protein is CASGDLGPAYYGYTF.

In DNA form, the CDR3 reads TGTGCCAGCAGTACCATAGACAGGGAAGTTTACGAGCAGTACTTC. Protein: CASSTIDREVYEQYF. This sequence joins TRBV2 and TRBJ2-7; 7 bases agree with TRBD1. Per the germline V gene, CDR1 is SNHLY and CDR2 is FYNNEI. The CDR3 contains 15 residues. The J segment lost 4 bases and the V segment lost 5 bases, leaving 11 bases of the junction unmatched.

The CDR3 protein is CASSVVADYGYTF. CDR3 bases: TGTGCCAGCAGCGTAGTAGCAGACTATGGCTACACCTTC. The J gene is TRBJ1-2, the V gene TRBV9; D gene uncertain. The CDR3 spans 13 residues. The germline V gene has CDR1 SGDLS and CDR2 YYNGEE. V lost 0 bases and J 3 bases, leaving 6 bases between the germline ends.

Worth noting for this clone: The same CDR3 can be traced to other DNA sequences in this sample. The rearrangement uses TRBV4-1 and TRBJ2-7; the D call may be TRBD1 or TRBD2 (5 bases each). The CDR3 covers 13 residues. Germline V gene lookup returns CDR1 MGHRA and CDR2 YSYEKL. Trimming removed 3 bases from V and 4 bases from J, with 10 bases in between. The CDR3 DNA reads TGCGCCAGCAGCCAGGCGAGGGGTTACGAGCAGTACTTC. This codes for CASSQARGYEQYF.

Remarks on this clone: At one end, the junction sequence differs from germline, possibly due to a read error. The gene calls are TRBV30 and TRBJ1-3, with D unclear. CDR1 is GTSNPN, CDR2 SVGIG, per germline (reference sequence). The CDR3 has 13 amino acids. CDR3 DNA: TGTGCCTGGACAGGTTCAAATCAAGGGTACACCCGTTTT. This encodes CAWTGSNQGYTRF.

On this clone: One junction end disagrees with the germline gene, perhaps due to a read error. This chain links TRBV29-1 with TRBJ1-1; 10 positions agree with TRBD1. This CDR3 region has 10 residues. CDR1 is SQVTM, CDR2 ANQGSEA, per germline. CDR3 sequence reads: CSVPGQGGGF. In DNA form, the CDR3 reads TGCAGCGTTCCAGGACAGGGGGGAGGATTT.

The gene calls are TRBV11-2 and TRBJ1-5; D is possibly TRBD1 (5 bases). V shed 2 bases and J shed 1 base, with 12 bases lying between them. This CDR3 is 16 amino acids long. CDR1 SGHAT and CDR2 FQNNGV come from the germline V gene. The CDR3 DNA follows: TGTGCCAGCAGCTTATCGGGATGGGACAGCAATCAGCCCCAGCATTTT. Translation gives CASSLSGWDSNQPQHF.

The chain links TRBV7-6 to TRBJ2-1; 7 bases are shared with TRBD2. Per the germline V gene, CDR1 is SGHVS and CDR2 is FNYEAQ. This CDR3 is built from 16 residues. V gave up 5 bases and J gave up 0 bases; unmatched junction bases: 7. The CDR3 is CASSRSGDYSYNEQFF. The DNA for the CDR3 is TGTGCCAGCAGCAGAAGCGGGGATTACTCCTACAATGAGCAGTTCTTC.

The V gene is TRBV9, the J gene TRBJ1-5; D possibly corresponds to TRBD1 (5 bases). Germline V gene lookup returns CDR1 SGDLS and CDR2 YYNGEE. The CDR3 is 18 residues long. V was trimmed by 2 bases and J by 2 bases, leaving 20 bases between them. The CDR3 spells CASSVERREEGGNQPQHF. The CDR3 DNA sequence: TGTGCCAGCAGCGTGGAGCGCAGGGAAGAAGGAGGCAATCAGCCCCAGCATTTT. Full variable domain (rest looked up from reference TRBV9 and TRBJ1-5): DSGVTQTPKHLITATGQRVTLRCSPRSGDLSVYWYQQSLDQGLQFLIQYYNGEERAKGNILERFSAQQFPDLHSELNLSSLELGDSALYFCASSVERREEGGNQPQHFGDGTRLSIL.

CDR3 coding DNA: TGCAGCGTTGAAGTAGGACTTAATGAAAAACTGTTTTTT. Protein product: CSVEVGLNEKLFF. The genes are TRBV29-1 and TRBJ1-4; D remains ambiguous. CDR3 length: 13 amino acids. The germline V gene has CDR1 SQVTM and CDR2 ANQGSEA. V was clipped by 1 base and J by 4 bases, with 7 bases between them.

This chain uses TRBV6-1 with TRBJ2-7; 10 nucleotides align to TRBD1. The CDR3 is 17 amino acids. V trimming: 2 bases; J trimming: 2 bases; junction bases outside the gene matches: 9. From germline, CDR1 is MNHNS and CDR2 SASEGT. The CDR3 region has the DNA TGTGCCAGCAGTGAAATCGTCGGGACAGGGGACGCCTACGAGCAGTACTTC. Translating gives CASSEIVGTGDAYEQYF.

The chain links TRBV5-1 to TRBJ2-7; weak D call: TRBD2 (6 bases). The CDR3 covers 17 residues. V was pared by 4 bases and J by 5 bases, with 25 bases between. Germline CDR1 and CDR2: SGHRS and YFSETQ. As DNA, the CDR3 is TGCGCCAGCAGCCATATTACGGGAGCCGCGCTGGACCACGAGCAGTACTTC. Its protein product is CASSHITGAALDHEQYF.

The chain links TRBV7-8 to TRBJ1-2, with D tentatively TRBD1 (5 bases). The ends were cut back, 1 base at V and 4 bases at J, with 16 bases in the middle. Looked up from germline, CDR1 is SGHVS and CDR2 is FQNEAQ. The CDR3 runs 16 residues. The DNA for the CDR3 is TGTGCCAGCAGCTTAGGTCCGGGACGCGTTATCTATGGCTACACCTTC. This encodes CASSLGPGRVIYGYTF.

The chain carries TRBV19 and TRBJ1-1, with 7 positions matching TRBD1. Looked up from germline, CDR1 is LNHDA and CDR2 is SQIVND (reference sequence). The CDR3 totals 14 residues. Trimming at V came to 3 bases and at J to 5 bases, leaving 6 bases not matched to a gene. CDR3 sequence (DNA): TGTGCCAGTAGTATGGGGACAGTGGTGACTGAAGCTTTCTTT. This codes for CASSMGTVVTEAFF.

The chain links TRBV5-8 to TRBJ1-6; D remains ambiguous. The CDR3 totals 13 residues. With 5 bases removed from V and 7 bases from J, the gap between germline ends came to 10 bases. Germline CDR1 and CDR2: SGHTS and YDEGEE. CDR3 amino acids: CASRQIGNSPLHF. The CDR3 bases are TGTGCCAGCAGGCAGATAGGGAATTCACCCCTCCACTTT.

This rearrangement joins TRBV5-6 to TRBJ1-1, with unresolved D. Trimming pared 4 bases from V and 2 bases from J, leaving 12 bases between. This CDR3 spans 14 amino acids. Germline V CDR1 and CDR2: SGHDT, YYEEEE. CDR3 residues: CASSPISANTEAFF. CDR3 nucleotides: TGTGCCAGCAGCCCCATCTCGGCTAACACTGAAGCTTTCTTT.